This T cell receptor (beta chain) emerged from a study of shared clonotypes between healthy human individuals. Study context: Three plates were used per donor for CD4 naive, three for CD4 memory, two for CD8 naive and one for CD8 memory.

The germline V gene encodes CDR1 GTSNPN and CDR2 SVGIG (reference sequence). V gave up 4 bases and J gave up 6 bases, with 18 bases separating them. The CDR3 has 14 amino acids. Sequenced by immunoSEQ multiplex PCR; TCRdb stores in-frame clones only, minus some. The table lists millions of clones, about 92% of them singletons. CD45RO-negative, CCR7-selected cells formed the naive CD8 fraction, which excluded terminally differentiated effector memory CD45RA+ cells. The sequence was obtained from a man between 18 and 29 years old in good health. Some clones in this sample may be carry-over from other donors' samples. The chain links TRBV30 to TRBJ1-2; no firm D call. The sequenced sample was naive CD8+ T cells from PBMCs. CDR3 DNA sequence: TGTGCCTGGACCGACTTAGCGTGGGTGGATGGCTACACCTTC. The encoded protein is CAWTDLAWVDGYTF.